Shown below are 2 T cell receptor beta chains from a single sample sequenced in a study of early T cells in non-severe SARS-CoV-2 infection (dated by TCRdb to the early 2020s). The library was made by 5' RACE. The instrument given in TCRdb is NextSeq 500. The public sequencing data were trimmed at Q25 with fastp and processed into clonotypes with MiXCR by TCRdb, which kept only in-frame beta chains. A single entry per CDR3 protein holds the most common genes and DNA from its merged rows. In this sample the table shows some 36,000 distinct CDR3 sequences, under 7% of which occur a single time. 5% to 7% of the sample comes from the top ten. The sequenced sample was whole blood. The source is an adult who was a healthcare worker with PCR-confirmed SARS-CoV-2 infection or an uninfected control (not recorded which).

Ten or more counts support this clonotype. The rearrangement joins TRBV3-1 to TRBJ1-2, with D possibly TRBD1 on 5 matching bases. V shed 4 bases and J shed 4 bases, with 16 bases lying between them. CDR3 length: 15 amino acids. Germline-derived CDR1 and CDR2 are LGHDT and YNNKEL (reference sequence). CDR3 nucleotide sequence: TGTGCCAGCAGCCCTTCTCCCTCGACAGCCTATGGCTACACCTTC. Its translation is CASSPSPSTAYGYTF.

This clonotype was seen repeatedly, ten times or more. The rearrangement uses TRBV7-3 and TRBJ2-2, with 7 bases aligning to TRBD2. The germline gives CDR1 SGHTA, CDR2 FQGTGA. The CDR3 covers 15 residues. Trimming took 5 bases from V and 7 from J; bases not matched to a gene: 10. CDR3 in DNA: TGTGCCAGCAGCCCCCGGGCGGGGGATGGCGGGGAGCTGTTTTTT. Residues: CASSPRAGDGGELFF.